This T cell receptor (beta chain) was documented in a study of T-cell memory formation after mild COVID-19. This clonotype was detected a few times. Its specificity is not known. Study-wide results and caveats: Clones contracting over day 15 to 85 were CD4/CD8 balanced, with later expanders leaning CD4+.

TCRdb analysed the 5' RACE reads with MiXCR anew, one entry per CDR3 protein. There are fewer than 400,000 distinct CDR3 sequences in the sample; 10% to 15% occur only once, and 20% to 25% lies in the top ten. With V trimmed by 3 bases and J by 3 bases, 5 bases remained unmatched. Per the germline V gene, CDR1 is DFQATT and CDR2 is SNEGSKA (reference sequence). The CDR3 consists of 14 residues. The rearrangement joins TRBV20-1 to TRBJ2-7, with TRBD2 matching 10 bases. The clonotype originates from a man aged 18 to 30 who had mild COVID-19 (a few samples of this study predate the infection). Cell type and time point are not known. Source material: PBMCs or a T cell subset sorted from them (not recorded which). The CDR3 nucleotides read TGCAGTGCTAGGAGAATAGCGGGGGGCTACGAGCAGTACTTC. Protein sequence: CSARRIAGGYEQYF.